This T cell receptor (beta chain) emerged from a study of T cells after somatic rescue of genetic block. In its sample, this clone ranks as medium-sized. The table came from immunoSEQ multiplex PCR; TCRdb's copy has only in-frame clones and leaves some out. The sample includes approximately 14,000 clones, less than 85% of them seen just once. Per the germline V gene, CDR1 is LGHNA and CDR2 is YNFKEQ. V shed 0 bases and J 6 bases; nucleotides not matched to a gene: 8. This CDR3 region has 15 residues. This TCR came from a young man. The sequencing input was peripheral blood mononuclear cells (PBMCs). V is TRBV4-2 and J is TRBJ2-7, with 7 bases lining up with TRBD1. This CDR3 reads CASSQEGTDGFEQYF. The CDR3 DNA follows: TGTGCCAGCAGCCAAGAAGGGACAGATGGGTTCGAGCAGTACTTC.